The 21 T cell receptor beta chains listed next were all sequenced from one sample in a study of blood T cell repertoires in COVID-19. Libraries were prepared by immunoSEQ multiplex PCR; TCRdb keeps only in-frame clonotypes and omits some of them. The sample has 250,000 to 300,000 clones; approximately 87% are singletons. Sequencing was carried out using peripheral blood. The receptors were gathered from a man between 60 and 75 years old who had recovered from COVID-19.

As concerns this clone: The same CDR3 is also encoded by other DNA sequences in this sample. DNA for the CDR3: TGCGCCAGCAGCTTGGAGGCGGGGGGCTCCTACGAGCAGTACTTC. Translating gives CASSLEAGGSYEQYF. This rearrangement joins TRBV5-1 to TRBJ2-7, with 8 bases identical to TRBD2. The CDR3 runs to 15 residues. Per germline, CDR1 SGHRS and CDR2 YFSETQ. J was trimmed by 0 bases and V by 0 bases; bases with no gene match: 2.

This sequence joins TRBV5-4 and TRBJ2-1; 13 bases align to TRBD2. The CDR3 extends over 16 amino acids. CDR1 is SGHNT and CDR2 is YYREEE in the germline V gene (reference sequence). V was pared by 0 bases and J by 8 bases, with 5 bases of the junction left unmatched. CDR3 in DNA: TGTGCCAGCAGCTTGGGGACTAGCGGGAGAGGGGATGAGCAGTTCTTC. Protein: CASSLGTSGRGDEQFF.

The chain uses TRBV2 and TRBJ1-2; TRBD1 matches at 7 bases. The CDR3 length is 13 residues. Germline V gives CDR1 SNHLY, CDR2 FYNNEI. Trimming at V came to 7 bases and at J to 2 bases, leaving 4 bases not matched to a gene. Written as DNA, the CDR3 is TGTGCCAGCACGGGACAGCCGAACTATGGCTACACCTTC. Protein product: CASTGQPNYGYTF.

The chain employs TRBV5-1 and TRBJ2-1, with D tentatively TRBD2 (5 bases). The V end lost 5 bases, the J end lost 7 bases, and 19 bases lay between the germline ends. CDR1 and CDR2 (germline): SGHRS, YFSETQ. There are 15 residues in the CDR3. Here the CDR3 DNA reads TGCGCCAGCAGTCGCAGCGAGGCGGGTGGGAATGAGCAGTTCTTC. Amino acids: CASSRSEAGGNEQFF.

The chain has TRBV6-1 and TRBJ2-5; 8 bases are shared with TRBD1. The CDR3 is 15 amino acids. Losses at the gene ends were 2 bases for V and 2 bases for J; bases not matched to a gene: 4. Germline CDR1 reads MNHNS; CDR2 reads SASEGT. The CDR3, as DNA: TGTGCCAGCAGTGAAAGGACAGGGAGACAAGAGACCCAGTACTTC. As protein: CASSERTGRQETQYF.

V is TRBV7-2 and J is TRBJ1-1; the D gene is possibly TRBD1 (6 bases). The germline gives CDR1 SGHTA, CDR2 FQGNSA. V was pared by 3 bases and J by 1 base, with 15 bases between. The CDR3 is 16 residues long. The CDR3 here is CASSLTRGWQNTEAFF. As DNA, the CDR3 is TGTGCCAGCAGCTTGACCAGGGGCTGGCAGAACACTGAAGCTTTCTTT.

In this sample, this clone turned up once. The chain employs TRBV5-4 and TRBJ1-1; D may be TRBD1 (5 bases). This CDR3 region has 16 residues. Trimming cost V 0 bases and J 4 bases, with 16 bases left between them. Per the germline V gene, CDR1 is SGHNT and CDR2 is YYREEE (reference sequence). The CDR3 region is CASSLAGGMGTTEAFF. The CDR3 coding sequence is TGTGCCAGCAGCTTGGCCGGGGGGATGGGGACCACTGAAGCTTTCTTT.

This clone has a handful of counts. This chain joins TRBV4-1 and TRBJ1-4, with D perhaps matching TRBD1 (5 bases). Per the germline V gene, CDR1 is MGHRA and CDR2 is YSYEKL. V gave up 1 base and J gave up 3 bases, with 12 bases separating them. The CDR3 length is 16 residues. This CDR3 reads CASSQAPGPPNEKLFF. The CDR3 DNA is TGCGCCAGCAGCCAAGCTCCAGGGCCCCCTAATGAAAAACTGTTTTTT.

This clone was seen just once. The chain joins TRBV5-8 to TRBJ1-6; perhaps TRBD1 as D (5 bases). Germline assignment: CDR1 SGHTS and CDR2 YDEGEE. The CDR3 has 12 residues. Trimming removed 1 base at V and 10 bases at J, with 6 bases between. CDR3 sequence: CASSLRGSPLHF. Here the CDR3 DNA reads TGTGCCAGCAGCTTGAGGGGCTCACCCCTCCACTTT.

This clone has more than one count but fewer than ten. This chain links TRBV5-1 with TRBJ1-3, with D hard to call. This CDR3 comprises 15 residues. V was shortened by 4 bases and J by 0 bases, with 11 bases between the two germline ends. Germline assignment: CDR1 SGHRS and CDR2 YFSETQ. The CDR3 sequence: CASSPGHSSGNTIYF. The DNA for the CDR3 is TGCGCCAGCAGCCCAGGCCACAGCTCTGGAAACACCATATATTTT.

The rearrangement uses TRBV19 and TRBJ2-7; TRBD1 matches at 8 bases. Germline assignment: CDR1 LNHDA and CDR2 SQIVND (reference sequence). The J segment lost 0 bases and the V segment lost 5 bases, leaving 6 bases of the junction unmatched. This CDR3 is 15 amino acids long. CDR3 sequence: CASSLLGQGSYEQYF. The CDR3 nucleotides are TGTGCCAGTAGTCTGCTAGGACAGGGCTCCTACGAGCAGTACTTC.

The chain joins TRBV6-2 or TRBV6-3 to TRBJ1-2; D possibly corresponds to TRBD1 (6 bases). The CDR3 is made up of 15 amino acids. V gave up 2 bases and J gave up 0 bases, with 10 bases separating them. Germline CDR1 is MNHEY and CDR2 is SVGEGT. CDR3 protein: CASSYATGPNYGYTF. In DNA form, the CDR3 reads TGTGCCAGCAGTTACGCGACAGGTCCTAACTATGGCTACACCTTC.

V and J are TRBV19 and TRBJ2-7, with D unresolved. V lost 3 bases to trimming and J lost 3 bases, with 9 bases between them. This CDR3 spans 13 amino acids. Germline CDR1 is LNHDA and CDR2 is SQIVND (reference sequence). This CDR3 reads CASSMWHNYEQYF. CDR3 bases: TGTGCCAGTAGTATGTGGCACAACTACGAGCAGTACTTC.

This clone occurred a few times. The sample carries other DNA sequences with the same CDR3. The V and J genes are TRBV6-5 and TRBJ2-7; possibly TRBD1 for D (6 bases). V was cut by 3 bases and J by 2 bases, with 11 bases left in between. CDR3 length equals 14 residues. In germline, CDR1 is MNHEY, CDR2 SVGAGI. This chain's CDR3 is CASSYNRDTYEQYF. The CDR3 DNA reads as TGTGCCAGCAGTTATAACAGGGACACCTACGAGCAGTACTTC.

This clone appeared a single time. V usage is TRBV6-6 and J usage is TRBJ2-7, with 7 nucleotides matching TRBD1. The CDR3 loop spans 11 amino acids. CDR1 and CDR2 from the germline V gene are MNHNY and SVGAGI (reference sequence). After removal of 4 bases from V and 10 bases from J, the junction contained 4 bases not matched to a gene. Written as DNA, the CDR3 is TGTGCCAGCAGTTTCCGGGACAGACAGTACTTC. It encodes CASSFRDRQYF.

The chain couples TRBV7-6 to TRBJ1-2; D not certain. Germline V gives CDR1 SGHVS, CDR2 FNYEAQ. V was pared by 2 bases and J by 1 base, with 17 bases between. The CDR3 has 17 residues. The CDR3 here is CASSLTPPGGFNYGYTF. CDR3 nucleotides: TGTGCCAGCAGCTTAACACCTCCCGGAGGATTTAACTATGGCTACACCTTC.

The chain employs TRBV18 and TRBJ2-2, with 11 positions matching TRBD1. CDR1 is KGHSH, CDR2 LQKENI, per germline. The CDR3 spans 14 residues. Germline trimming cut 8 bases from V and 4 bases from J; bases unmatched to any gene: 3. This CDR3 is CASTGTGGTGELFF. CDR3 DNA: TGTGCCAGCACCGGGACAGGGGGCACCGGGGAGCTGTTTTTT.

The rearrangement links TRBV6-5 to TRBJ1-4, with D possibly being TRBD1 (5 bases). Trimming removed 6 bases at V and 8 bases at J, with 16 bases between. Per the germline V gene, CDR1 is MNHEY and CDR2 is SVGAGI. There are 14 residues in the CDR3. CDR3 loop: CASSPRGGREKLFF. The DNA for the CDR3 is TGTGCCAGCAGCCCGCGGGGGGGGAGAGAAAAACTGTTTTTT.

The chain carries TRBV5-1 and TRBJ2-5; 7 bases map to TRBD1. From germline, CDR1 is SGHRS and CDR2 YFSETQ. With 4 bases clipped from V and 2 bases from J, the junction kept 8 bases outside the gene matches. CDR3 size: 15 residues. This CDR3 is CASSTGQAVQETQYF. For the CDR3, the DNA is TGCGCCAGCAGCACAGGACAGGCCGTTCAAGAGACCCAGTACTTC.

V is TRBV18 and J is TRBJ1-5; no firm D call. Deletions cut 3 bases from V and 3 bases from J, with 12 bases between. This CDR3 has 15 residues. Germline V gene sequence: CDR1 KGHSH, CDR2 LQKENI. CDR3 in DNA: TGTGCCAGCTCACCTCCCTCGGTAAACAATCAGCCCCAGCATTTT. Its translation: CASSPPSVNNQPQHF.

The rearrangement links TRBV18 to TRBJ2-2, with 15 bases matching TRBD2. Germline trimming cut 0 bases from V and 7 bases from J; bases unmatched to any gene: 6. Germline V gene data show CDR1 as KGHSH and CDR2 as LQKENI. The CDR3 is 18 residues long. CDR3: CASSPPGLAGGPHGELFF. The DNA of the CDR3 is TGTGCCAGCTCACCACCGGGACTAGCGGGGGGTCCACACGGGGAGCTGTTTTTT.